A selection of T cell receptor beta chains follows, all from one sample in a study of early T cells in non-severe SARS-CoV-2 infection. TCRdb re-called the 5' RACE reads through MiXCR, storing one row per CDR3 protein. The sample carries fewer than 75,000 distinct CDR3 sequences, 20% to 25% recorded once. This specimen was whole blood, taken at baseline. These receptors were obtained from an adult who was a healthcare worker with PCR-confirmed SARS-CoV-2 infection or an uninfected control (not recorded which). Both conserved end residues are trimmed from each CDR3. D genes are given only for firm matches. Some rows have no size entry. The others give once, few or many, or a class for an expanded clone.

J gene | D gene | V gene | clone size | CDR3 protein
TRBJ2-7 | TRBD2 | TRBV25-1 | few | ASSEGGTGPYEQY
TRBJ2-7 | NA | TRBV6-1 | NA | ASSLSIGTTAYEQY
TRBJ2-1 | NA | TRBV14 | few | ASSPLGALQF
TRBJ1-4 | NA | TRBV4-1 | few | ASSQDPTGGNGKLF
TRBJ1-4 | NA | TRBV7-9 | once | ASSLSHPGYEKLF
TRBJ2-5 | NA | TRBV5-1 | NA | ASSSLVRTGETQY
TRBJ2-6 | NA | TRBV20-1 | few | SATGPQGANVLT
TRBJ2-2 | TRBD1 | TRBV19 | few | ASSTGGLRTGELF
TRBJ1-1 | NA | TRBV7-3 | NA | ASSREMNTEAF
TRBJ2-5 | NA | TRBV5-1 | few | ASSLSSRETQY
TRBJ1-1 | TRBD1 | TRBV30 | NA | AWGQGPRAF
TRBJ2-1 | NA | TRBV2 | many | ASSAEYVQNEQF
TRBJ2-1 | TRBD2 | TRBV7-8 | few | ASSFSHGAGEYNEQF
TRBJ2-7 | NA | TRBV2 | NA | ASSLDDRSGEQY
TRBJ2-4 | NA | TRBV30 | NA | AFPDSSVAKNIQY
TRBJ1-3 | NA | TRBV12-3/TRBV12-4 | NA | ASSFGFSGNTIY
TRBJ2-1 | NA | TRBV3-1 | NA | ASSAMTTPREQF
TRBJ2-6 | NA | TRBV25-1 | NA | ASSGQFEGNVLT
TRBJ1-1 | NA | TRBV27 | few | ASSLWPNTEVF
TRBJ1-4 | TRBD1 | TRBV10-3 | few | AIGPGQGNEKLF
TRBJ1-5 | NA | TRBV3-1 | few | ASSQGSAQPQH
TRBJ2-2 | NA | TRBV7-9 | NA | ASTILAAGELF